One sample yielded the 31 T cell receptor beta chains listed below, sequenced in a study of Ad26.COV2.S vaccination and SARS-CoV-2 variants. Stated treatment: 15 to 20 received Ad26.COV2.S at low or high dose, single or two shots; five or six received placebo; per-sample allocation not given. Vaccine and placebo recipients were sampled on day 63 after the first injection. Using immunoSEQ multiplex PCR, the repertoire was profiled, and TCRdb retains in-frame clones only, with some absent. In the table there are 400,000 to 450,000 clones, 75% to 95% of which are singletons. The sample in question was peripheral blood, obtained in a trial of Ad26.COV2.S vaccine versus placebo. These receptors all stem from a person aged 18-60 years who received the Ad26.COV2.S COVID-19 vaccine or a placebo.

The chain is built from TRBV9 and TRBJ1-6, with a tentative D call TRBD1 (6 bases). The CDR3 consists of 14 residues. From germline, CDR1 is SGDLS and CDR2 YYNGEE. V was pared by 4 bases and J by 7 bases, with 12 bases between. The CDR3 region has the DNA TGTGCCAGCAGCTTCCGGGACATCAATTCACCCCTCCACTTT. Translation: CASSFRDINSPLHF. Looking up the rest from reference TRBV9 and TRBJ1-6 gives the full variable domain: DSGVTQTPKHLITATGQRVTLRCSPRSGDLSVYWYQQSLDQGLQFLIQYYNGEERAKGNILERFSAQQFPDLHSELNLSSLELGDSALYFCASSFRDINSPLHFGNGTRLTVT.

The chain couples TRBV19 to TRBJ2-2; D not certain. V lost 5 bases and J lost 4, with 11 bases in between. Per germline, CDR1 LNHDA and CDR2 SQIVND (reference sequence). The CDR3 runs to 14 residues. The CDR3: CASSPTPTTGELFF. The DNA of the CDR3 is TGTGCCAGTAGTCCGACCCCAACCACCGGGGAGCTGTTTTTT.

This clone was observed a single time. The J gene is TRBJ2-7, the V gene TRBV6-5; 9 bases match TRBD2. CDR1 MNHEY and CDR2 SVGAGI come from the germline V gene. The V and J ends lost 2 bases and 1 base, in that order; junction bases with no gene match: 6. CDR3 length: 16 residues. The CDR3 here is CASSYLRTSASYEQYF. The CDR3 nucleotides read TGTGCCAGCAGTTACCTACGGACTAGCGCATCCTACGAGCAGTACTTC.

Here the CDR3 DNA reads TGTGCCAGCAGTCTCTCGGGACAGGGACGCCACTATGGCTACACCTTC. Its protein is CASSLSGQGRHYGYTF. J is TRBJ1-2 and V is TRBV27; 9 bases match TRBD1. V was clipped by 5 bases and J by 3 bases; unmatched bases: 10. CDR1 is MNHEY and CDR2 is SMNVEV in the germline V gene (reference sequence). CDR3 size: 16 residues.

This chain connects TRBV2 to TRBJ2-1, with D unclear. V shed 3 bases and J shed 2 bases, with 8 bases lying between them. The CDR3 runs 14 residues. The V gene's germline CDR1 is SNHLY and CDR2 FYNNEI. CDR3 protein: CASSEWSAYNEQFF. The CDR3, as DNA: TGTGCCAGCAGTGAGTGGTCCGCCTACAATGAGCAGTTCTTC. The full variable domain, in which reference TRBV2 and TRBJ2-1 provide the parts outside the CDR3, is EPEVTQTPSHQVTQMGQEVILRCVPISNHLYFYWYRQILGQKVEFLVSFYNNEISEKSEIFDDQFSVERPDGSNFTLKIRSTKLEDSAMYFCASSEWSAYNEQFFGPGTRLTVL.

The V and J genes are TRBV3-1 (or the pseudogene TRBV3-2) and TRBJ2-7; 11 bases agree with TRBD2. The CDR3 covers 18 residues. CDR1 is LGHDT and CDR2 is YNNKEL in the germline V gene (reference sequence). V lost 4 bases to trimming and J lost 2 bases; unmatched junction nucleotides: 13. DNA for the CDR3: TGTGCCAGCAGCCTAGAAATAAGGACTAGCGGGTTACCCTACGAGCAGTACTTC. It specifies CASSLEIRTSGLPYEQYF.

The J gene is TRBJ2-4, the V gene TRBV5-3; D is unresolved. TRBV5-3 is an open reading frame, and its role is uncertain. V was clipped by 0 bases and J by 11 bases, with 12 bases between them. The CDR3 consists of 13 residues. The CDR3 nucleotides read TGTGCCAGAAGCTTGGTTCCGGCAGGCGTTCAGTACTTC. Translating it yields CARSLVPAGVQYF.

V and J are TRBV30 and TRBJ1-2; D unresolved. The germline V gene encodes CDR1 GTSNPN and CDR2 SVGIG (reference sequence). The V end lost 0 bases, the J end lost 8 bases, and 16 bases lay between the germline ends. The CDR3 contains 14 residues. The DNA of the CDR3 is TGTGCCTGGAGTGTAAAGGGATCAGGCGGAGGCTACACCTTC. Protein: CAWSVKGSGGGYTF.

The genes are TRBV5-4 and TRBJ2-7, with D tentatively TRBD2 (5 bases). The CDR3 consists of 15 residues. The germline gives CDR1 SGHNT, CDR2 YYREEE (reference sequence). V was clipped by 0 bases and J by 2 bases, with 12 bases between them. For the CDR3, the DNA is TGTGCCAGCAGCTTGGAGAGGGTTGGGCCCTACGAGCAGTACTTC. This sequence encodes CASSLERVGPYEQYF.

The genes are TRBV7-2 and TRBJ2-7, with 12 positions matching TRBD2. The CDR3 sequence is 17 residues long. The germline V gene has CDR1 SGHTA and CDR2 FQGNSA. The ends lost 5 bases at V and 5 bases at J; junction bases unmatched: 13. CDR3 protein: CASSLGLAGRLSHEQYF. DNA for the CDR3: TGTGCCAGCAGCCTCGGACTAGCGGGGCGTTTGAGTCACGAGCAGTACTTC.

This clone has a single count. The chain joins TRBV19 to TRBJ2-7, with 10 bases fitting TRBD2. CDR3 size: 14 residues. V dropped 6 bases and J dropped 6; count of bases not matched to a gene: 8. Germline V gene data show CDR1 as LNHDA and CDR2 as SQIVND (reference sequence). The CDR3 DNA follows: TGTGCCAGTAGATTACTAGCGGGACTCGGCGAGCAGTACTTC. Translated: CASRLLAGLGEQYF.

This chain joins TRBV7-2 and TRBJ2-4; D assignment may be TRBD1 or TRBD2 (6 bases each). Germline V gene lookup returns CDR1 SGHTA and CDR2 FQGNSA. The CDR3 is 16 residues long. With 1 base removed from V and 0 bases from J, the gap between germline ends came to 10 bases. CDR3 amino acids: CASSLEGGLAKNIQYF. Written as DNA, the CDR3 is TGTGCCAGCAGCTTAGAGGGGGGTCTAGCCAAAAACATTCAGTACTTC.

In its sample, this clone was seen a few times. This chain uses TRBV4-1 with TRBJ1-1, with TRBD1 as a possible D gene (5 bases). V was shortened by 7 bases and J by 4 bases, with 16 bases between the two germline ends. This CDR3 is built from 14 residues. Germline V CDR1 and CDR2: MGHRA, YSYEKL. CDR3 coding DNA: TGCGCCAGCACCAACACGGGGGGATTCACTGAAGCTTTCTTT. Amino acids: CASTNTGGFTEAFF.

This clone has only a few counts. J is TRBJ1-6 and V is TRBV30; D is ambiguous. CDR3 length: 12 residues. Germline-derived CDR1 and CDR2 are GTSNPN and SVGIG (reference sequence). Trimming left V 2 bases short and J 7 bases short, with 6 bases between. The CDR3 coding sequence is TGTGCCTGGAGTAACCGGAATTCACCCCTCCACTTT. Its protein is CAWSNRNSPLHF. The whole variable domain, remainder taken from reference TRBV30 and TRBJ1-6, is SQTIHQWPATLVQPVGSPLSLECTVEGTSNPNLYWYRQAAGRGLQLLFYSVGIGQISSEVPQNLSASRPQDRQFILSSKKLLLSDSGFYLCAWSNRNSPLHFGNGTRLTVT.

This clone was recorded once. The chain links TRBV28 to TRBJ2-6, with no clear D. Trimming took off 11 bases at V and 2 bases at J, with 10 bases between the two ends. The CDR3 has 13 amino acids. Germline CDR1 reads MDHEN; CDR2 reads SYDVKM. CDR3 coding DNA: TGTGCCTCCGCGCCCCCTGGGGCCAACGTCCTGACTTTC. Translation: CASAPPGANVLTF. The variable domain in full, completed from reference TRBV28 and TRBJ2-6, reads DVKVTQSSRYLVKRTGEKVFLECVQDMDHENMFWYRQDPGLGLRLIYFSYDVKMKEKGDIPEGYSVSREKKERFSLILESASTNQTSMYLCASAPPGANVLTFGAGSRLTVL.

Comment on this clone: Other DNA sequences in the sample encode the same CDR3. The chain joins TRBV5-1 to TRBJ2-7; TRBD2 might be the D (6 bases). The CDR3 is 13 amino acids. Deletions cut 0 bases from V and 4 bases from J, with 8 bases between. From germline, CDR1 is SGHRS and CDR2 YFSETQ. CDR3 DNA: TGCGCCAGCAGCTTGGAACTAGCTTACGAGCAGTACTTC. Protein: CASSLELAYEQYF.

The chain links TRBV21-1 to TRBJ2-1; the table's D call of TRBD2 was not tested on the DNA. TRBV21-1 is marked as a pseudogene. The CDR3 covers 22 residues. CDR3 DNA sequence: TGTGCCAGCAGCAAAGGATGGGTGAGGAGCCTGGAGGGGCCCACCAATTACAATGAGCAGTTCTTC. Protein sequence: CASSKGWVRSLEGPTNYNEQFF.

The chain joins TRBV6-2 or TRBV6-3 to TRBJ2-2; D may be TRBD1 (5 bases). Trimming took 2 bases from V and 0 from J, leaving 7 bases between them. CDR1 MNHEY and CDR2 SVGEGT come from the germline V gene. The CDR3 totals 15 residues. CDR3 in DNA: TGTGCCAGCAGTTACGTACAGGCGAACACCGGGGAGCTGTTTTTT. Amino acids: CASSYVQANTGELFF.

V and J are TRBV19 and TRBJ2-2; D ambiguous. Germline values: CDR1 LNHDA, CDR2 SQIVND (reference sequence). Trimming took 0 bases from V and 4 from J, leaving 18 bases between them. The CDR3 is 18 amino acids. The CDR3 DNA is TGTGCCAGTAGTATAGATCGTCGAAAGGAGATTGGCACCGGGGAGCTGTTTTTT. It yields the protein CASSIDRRKEIGTGELFF. The full variable domain, its missing parts supplied by reference TRBV19 and TRBJ2-2, is DGGITQSPKYLFRKEGQNVTLSCEQNLNHDAMYWYRQDPGQGLRLIYYSQIVNDFQKGDIAEGYSVSREKKESFPLTVTSAQKNPTAFYLCASSIDRRKEIGTGELFFGEGSRLTVL.

This chain joins TRBV5-1 and TRBJ1-1; no clear D. V was trimmed by 4 bases and J by 7 bases, leaving 14 bases between them. Germline CDR1 reads SGHRS; CDR2 reads YFSETQ. The CDR3 sequence is 13 residues long. The CDR3 loop is CASSPPPPSEAFF. Here the CDR3 DNA reads TGCGCCAGCAGCCCTCCCCCTCCCAGTGAAGCTTTCTTT. Full variable domain (outside the CDR3, taken from reference TRBV5-1 and TRBJ1-1): KAGVTQTPRYLIKTRGQQVTLSCSPISGHRSVSWYQQTPGQGLQFLFEYFSETQRNKGNFPGRFSGRQFSNSRSEMNVSTLELGDSALYLCASSPPPPSEAFFGQGTRLTVV.

The rearrangement links TRBV28 to TRBJ2-3; D gene ambiguous. V gave up 6 bases and J gave up 1 base, with 11 bases separating them. The length of the CDR3 is 14 residues. Germline V gives CDR1 MDHEN, CDR2 SYDVKM. DNA for the CDR3: TGTGCCAGCAGCGAGAGTCTCCGCACAGATACGCAGTATTTT. It encodes CASSESLRTDTQYF. Full variable domain (outside the CDR3, taken from reference TRBV28 and TRBJ2-3): DVKVTQSSRYLVKRTGEKVFLECVQDMDHENMFWYRQDPGLGLRLIYFSYDVKMKEKGDIPEGYSVSREKKERFSLILESASTNQTSMYLCASSESLRTDTQYFGPGTRLTVL.

The chain employs TRBV19 and TRBJ2-7; 13 nucleotides align to TRBD2. Germline trimming cut 3 bases from V and 3 bases from J; bases unmatched to any gene: 14. Germline V gives CDR1 LNHDA, CDR2 SQIVND (reference sequence). The CDR3 is 19 amino acids. The DNA for the CDR3 is TGTGCCAGTAGTATTCCAGGACGGATCGGACTAGCGGGAGTCTACGAGCAGTACTTC. Its protein is CASSIPGRIGLAGVYEQYF.

The rearrangement joins TRBV4-1 to TRBJ2-1; either TRBD1 or TRBD2 may fit D (6 bases each). Germline CDR1 MGHRA, CDR2 YSYEKL. V lost 4 bases and J 8 bases, leaving 18 bases between the germline ends. The CDR3 runs to 15 residues. CDR3 nucleotides: TGCGCCAGCAGCCTAATCCAGGGGCCGGGGGATGAGCAGTTCTTC. Translation gives CASSLIQGPGDEQFF.

The rearrangement links TRBV12-5 to TRBJ2-5; D gene unclear. The germline CDR1 and CDR2 sequences are LGHNT and FRNRAP. The CDR3 contains 13 residues. Trimming removed 1 base from V and 5 bases from J, with 8 bases in between. For the CDR3, the DNA is TGTGCTAGTGGTTTGGCTAGGTGGGAGACCCAGTACTTC. It encodes CASGLARWETQYF.

J is TRBJ2-1 and V is TRBV7-2; 10 bases agree with TRBD2. This CDR3 region has 20 residues. V shed 0 bases and J 3 bases; nucleotides not matched to a gene: 14. Germline-derived CDR1 and CDR2 are SGHTA and FQGNSA. The CDR3 loop reads CASSLAPGLSGRAFYNEQFF. The CDR3 DNA sequence: TGTGCCAGCAGCTTAGCCCCGGGTCTAAGCGGGAGGGCCTTCTACAATGAGCAGTTCTTC. The full variable domain, its missing parts supplied by reference TRBV7-2 and TRBJ2-1, is GAGVSQSPSNKVTEKGKDVELRCDPISGHTALYWYRQSLGQGLEFLIYFQGNSAPDKSGLPSDRFSAERTGGSVSTLTIQRTQQEDSAVYLCASSLAPGLSGRAFYNEQFFGPGTRLTVL.

The V call is TRBV5-5, the J call TRBJ2-7, with D perhaps TRBD1 (5 bases). The ends were cut back, 1 base at V and 0 bases at J, with 11 bases in the middle. The CDR3 is 15 residues long. Germline loops: CDR1 SGHKS, CDR2 YYEKEE (reference sequence). The CDR3 here is CASSLQGATSYEQYF. CDR3 nucleotides: TGTGCCAGCAGCTTGCAGGGTGCTACCTCCTACGAGCAGTACTTC.

The DNA of the CDR3 is TGCGCCAGCAGCCAAGATCACAATGAGCAGTTCTTC. Translation: CASSQDHNEQFF. This rearrangement joins TRBV4-1 to TRBJ2-1; D gene uncertain. Trimming removed 0 bases at V and 5 bases at J, with 2 bases between. The germline V gene encodes CDR1 MGHRA and CDR2 YSYEKL. The CDR3 sequence is 12 residues long.

V gene TRBV2 combines with J gene TRBJ2-1; no clear D. From germline, CDR1 is SNHLY and CDR2 FYNNEI. The length of the CDR3 is 17 residues. Trimming removed 1 base from V and 0 bases from J, with 13 bases in between. CDR3 nucleotides: TGTGCCAGCAGTGAAGGATCGACTGCCCTCTCCTACAATGAGCAGTTCTTC. It codes for CASSEGSTALSYNEQFF.

The chain's CDR3 is CASSLLEGNGYTF. The CDR3 DNA is TGTGCCAGCAGCTTGTTAGAGGGAAATGGCTACACCTTC. V usage is TRBV5-4 and J usage is TRBJ1-2; no clear D gene. Trimming cost V 1 base and J 6 bases, with 10 bases left between them. Germline V gene sequence: CDR1 SGHNT, CDR2 YYREEE (reference sequence). The CDR3 loop spans 13 amino acids.

With respect to this clone: One junction end does not reproduce the germline sequence, and a read error may be involved. The chain combines TRBV15 with TRBJ1-2; no definite D call. CDR1 and CDR2 from the germline V gene are LNHNV and YYDKDF (reference sequence). CDR3 length: 12 amino acids. The CDR3 loop reads CATSRDGKGPSF. The CDR3 DNA follows: TGTGCCACCAGCAGAGATGGGAAAGGGCCAAGCTTC.

V and J are TRBV30 and TRBJ1-5; 8 nucleotides match TRBD1. Germline CDR1 is GTSNPN and CDR2 is SVGIG (reference sequence). The CDR3 runs 15 residues. V dropped 0 bases and J dropped 7; count of bases not matched to a gene: 8. The CDR3 nucleotides are TGTGCCTGGAGTGTACTTACAGGGGGAGACCAGCCCCAGCATTTT. This encodes CAWSVLTGGDQPQHF.